A single sample is the source of the 18 T cell receptor beta chains below, sequenced in a study of beta chain features in type 1 diabetes. The isolated RNA, all of it, was reverse transcribed, so expressed TCRB transcripts were what got sequenced. The data were produced by immunoSEQ multiplex PCR, yet TCRdb's version contains in-frame clones alone and is incomplete. The repertoire has 130,000 to 150,000 clones, about 9.2% of them found once; the top ten carry 0.55% to 0.85%. Sequenced sample: central memory CD4+ T cells from blood. The receptors come from a young man in good health.

CDR3 residues: CASSERQGDGYTF. The CDR3 DNA sequence: TGCGCCAGCAGCGAGAGACAGGGAGATGGCTACACCTTC. This sequence joins TRBV4-1 and TRBJ1-2, with 7 bases aligning to TRBD1. J lost 6 bases, V lost 5 bases, and 6 bases had no gene match. The CDR3 runs to 13 residues. Germline values: CDR1 MGHRA, CDR2 YSYEKL.

V is TRBV7-2 and J is TRBJ1-5; 8 bases map to TRBD1. There are 16 residues in the CDR3. From germline, CDR1 is SGHTA and CDR2 FQGNSA. The V and J ends lost 1 base and 3 bases, in that order; junction bases with no gene match: 5. The CDR3 loop reads CASSLVRGPNNQPQHF. The CDR3 region has the DNA TGTGCCAGCAGCTTAGTCAGGGGGCCTAACAATCAGCCCCAGCATTTT.

The V call is TRBV11-2, the J call TRBJ2-3; 10 bases line up with TRBD2. Germline CDR1 reads SGHAT; CDR2 reads FQNNGV. J was trimmed by 5 bases and V by 5 bases; bases with no gene match: 13. The CDR3 sequence is 17 residues long. For the CDR3, the DNA is TGTGCCAGCAGCCCCCTAAGGCTAGCGGGGGACCAAGATACGCAGTATTTT. It is translated as CASSPLRLAGDQDTQYF.

With regard to this clone: This sample also contains other DNA sequences that code for the same CDR3. The chain couples TRBV5-1 to TRBJ2-5, with a tentative D call TRBD1 (5 bases). The CDR3 has 13 residues. CDR1 SGHRS and CDR2 YFSETQ come from the germline V gene. Deletions cut 2 bases from V and 5 bases from J, with 10 bases between. Written as DNA, the CDR3 is TGCGCCAGCAGCTTAGGGGCCGGGGAGACCCAGTACTTC. Translation: CASSLGAGETQYF.

This clone was seen only a few times. V and J are TRBV7-6 and TRBJ2-5, with 8 bases identical to TRBD2. The CDR3 runs to 17 residues. The germline gives CDR1 SGHVS, CDR2 FNYEAQ. With V trimmed by 0 bases and J by 5 bases, 11 bases remained unmatched. CDR3 region: CASSLAVQRGRGETQYF. The CDR3 DNA reads as TGTGCCAGCAGCTTAGCGGTCCAGCGGGGGCGGGGGGAGACCCAGTACTTC.

The chain is built from TRBV5-1 and TRBJ2-1; 7 bases align to TRBD1. Trimming took 4 bases from V and 5 from J; bases not matched to a gene: 9. From germline, CDR1 is SGHRS and CDR2 YFSETQ. There are 15 residues in the CDR3. DNA for the CDR3: TGCGCCAGCAGCCCCTCGACAGGGTTTAACAATGAGCAGTTCTTC. Encoded protein: CASSPSTGFNNEQFF.

In its sample, this clone was seen a few times. V is TRBV27 and J is TRBJ2-1; 13 nucleotides agree with TRBD2. Trimming took 3 bases from V and 9 from J; bases not matched to a gene: 8. This CDR3 comprises 16 residues. Germline V gives CDR1 MNHEY, CDR2 SMNVEV (reference sequence). CDR3 residues: CASSFITSGGAREQFF. DNA of the CDR3: TGTGCCAGCAGTTTTATCACTAGCGGGGGGGCTCGTGAGCAGTTCTTC.

The rearrangement uses TRBV6-1 and TRBJ2-1; 10 bases are shared with TRBD2. Germline V lookup: CDR1 MNHNS, CDR2 SASEGT. The length of the CDR3 is 15 residues. J lost 2 bases, V lost 6 bases, and 4 bases had no gene match. CDR3 coding DNA: TGTGCCAGCAGAGTAGCGGGGGGACCCTACAATGAGCAGTTCTTC. The encoded protein is CASRVAGGPYNEQFF.

In this sample, this clone turned up a few times. The chain combines TRBV5-1 with TRBJ2-1; 9 bases are a match to TRBD1. V shed 7 bases and J 4 bases; nucleotides not matched to a gene: 6. The V gene's germline CDR1 is SGHRS and CDR2 YFSETQ. The CDR3 has 14 residues. CDR3 DNA sequence: TGCGCCAGCGAAACGACAGGGGGATACAATGAGCAGTTCTTC. It codes for CASETTGGYNEQFF.

The V and J genes are TRBV7-9 and TRBJ2-7; weak D call: TRBD1 (5 bases). Deletions cut 1 base from V and 4 bases from J, with 14 bases between. Germline CDR1 is SEHNR and CDR2 is FQNEAQ (reference sequence). This CDR3 has 15 amino acids. The CDR3 protein is CASSLGQGPEYEQYF. In DNA, the CDR3 is TGTGCCAGCAGCTTAGGGCAGGGTCCGGAATACGAGCAGTACTTC.

At least ten counts were recorded for this clone. This rearrangement joins TRBV28 to TRBJ2-3; no firm D call. The CDR3 contains 13 residues. Trimming cost V 2 bases and J 1 base, with 4 bases left between them. The germline V gene has CDR1 MDHEN and CDR2 SYDVKM. Here the CDR3 DNA reads TGTGCCAGCAGTTTACTCCGCACAGATACGCAGTATTTT. Translation gives CASSLLRTDTQYF.

The chain links TRBV28 to TRBJ1-4; tentative D call: TRBD1 (6 bases). This CDR3 spans 16 amino acids. From germline, CDR1 is MDHEN and CDR2 SYDVKM. Trimming took 5 bases from V and 2 from J, leaving 15 bases between them. The CDR3 DNA reads TGTGCCAGCAGTGTTTCCGGGAGGGGGACTAATGAAAAACTGTTTTTT. Its translation is CASSVSGRGTNEKLFF.

CDR3 nucleotide sequence: TGTGCCAGCAGCCCAGCAAGGGGCATAGGAGAGACCCAGTACTTC. It is translated as CASSPARGIGETQYF. This chain links TRBV7-2 with TRBJ2-5, with a weak D call TRBD1 (5 bases). The CDR3 loop spans 15 amino acids. Per germline, CDR1 SGHTA and CDR2 FQGNSA. The V gene lost 5 bases and the J gene lost 4 bases, with 17 bases spanning the gap.

As DNA, the CDR3 is TGTGCCAGCAGCACCGATCGCGGGACAGGGGAAATACTCTACGAGCAGTACTTC. Protein sequence: CASSTDRGTGEILYEQYF. V usage is TRBV5-4 and J usage is TRBJ2-7; the match to TRBD1 covers 10 bases. Germline CDR1 is SGHNT and CDR2 is YYREEE (reference sequence). Trimming took 4 bases from V and 3 from J; bases not matched to a gene: 16. CDR3 length: 18 residues. Supplemented by reference TRBV5-4 and TRBJ2-7, the full variable domain reads ETGVTQSPTHLIKTRGQQVTLRCSSQSGHNTVSWYQQALGQGPQFIFQYYREEENGRGNFPPRFSGLQFPNYSSELNVNALELDDSALYLCASSTDRGTGEILYEQYFGPGTRLTVT.

The chain joins TRBV30 to TRBJ1-5, with a tentative D call TRBD1 (5 bases). The germline CDR1 and CDR2 sequences are GTSNPN and SVGIG (reference sequence). The V gene lost 0 bases and the J gene lost 7 bases, with 19 bases spanning the gap. This CDR3 has 16 residues. CDR3 loop: CAWSVVGPPNRQPQHF. CDR3 in DNA: TGTGCCTGGAGTGTAGTGGGGCCACCGAATCGGCAGCCCCAGCATTTT. Drawing the rest from reference TRBV30 and TRBJ1-5, the complete variable domain is SQTIHQWPATLVQPVGSPLSLECTVEGTSNPNLYWYRQAAGRGLQLLFYSVGIGQISSEVPQNLSASRPQDRQFILSSKKLLLSDSGFYLCAWSVVGPPNRQPQHFGDGTRLSIL.

This clone was observed a handful of times. This chain joins TRBV4-3 and TRBJ2-3; D might be TRBD2 (6 bases). The CDR3 has 16 amino acids. CDR1 is LGHNA and CDR2 is YSLEER in the germline V gene. The ends were cut back, 0 bases at V and 5 bases at J, with 15 bases in the middle. The CDR3, as DNA: TGCGCCAGCAGCCAAGATGCGGGGATGCATGGAGATACGCAGTATTTT. This sequence encodes CASSQDAGMHGDTQYF.

V usage is TRBV7-2 and J usage is TRBJ2-5; no clear D gene. The CDR3 consists of 13 residues. The germline V gene encodes CDR1 SGHTA and CDR2 FQGNSA. V gave up 4 bases and J gave up 2 bases, with 8 bases separating them. The CDR3 nucleotides read TGTGCCAGCAGCTCCCGAACTCAAGAGACCCAGTACTTC. This codes for CASSSRTQETQYF.

This clone was counted a few times. The chain couples TRBV5-1 to TRBJ1-2; perhaps TRBD1 as D (6 bases). The CDR3 spans 15 residues. V lost 0 bases to trimming and J lost 3 bases, with 12 bases between them. Germline-derived CDR1 and CDR2 are SGHRS and YFSETQ. CDR3 nucleotide sequence: TGCGCCAGCAGCTTGGATCCAGGGGTGGACTATGGCTACACCTTC. This sequence encodes CASSLDPGVDYGYTF.